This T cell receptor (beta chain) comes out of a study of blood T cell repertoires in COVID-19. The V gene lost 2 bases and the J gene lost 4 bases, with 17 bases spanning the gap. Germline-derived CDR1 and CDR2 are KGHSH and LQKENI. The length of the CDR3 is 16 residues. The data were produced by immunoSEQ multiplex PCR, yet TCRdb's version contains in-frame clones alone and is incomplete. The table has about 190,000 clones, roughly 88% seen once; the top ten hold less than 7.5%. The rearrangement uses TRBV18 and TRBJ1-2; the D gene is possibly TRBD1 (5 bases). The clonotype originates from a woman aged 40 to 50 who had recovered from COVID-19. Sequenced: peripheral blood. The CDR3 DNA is TGTGCCAGCTCACCAAAATCGTCCCCCGGGGGCTATGGCTACACCTTC. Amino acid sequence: CASSPKSSPGGYGYTF.